The 16 T cell receptor beta chains presented below share a single source sample, sequenced in a study of T cell repertoires in cytomegalovirus infection. Via MiXCR, TCRdb re-called the reads, giving one row per CDR3 protein. Here the sample spans about 330,000 distinct CDR3 sequences, about 34% being singletons. These receptors have no identified antigens. The sequenced sample was cultured PBMCs, obtained from culture after CMV antigen stimulation. Receptors originate from a human donor in good health (CMV status not recorded). Some clones in this sample may be carry-over from other donors' samples.

There are many counts of this clonotype. The rearrangement uses TRBV7-8 and TRBJ2-1; possible D gene TRBD2, 6 bases. There are 14 residues in the CDR3. V lost 2 bases to trimming and J lost 10 bases, with 15 bases between them. Germline assignment: CDR1 SGHVS and CDR2 FQNEAQ. DNA of the CDR3: TGTGCCAGCAGCTTAACTAGCTACTTACCCGAGCAGTTCTTC. As protein: CASSLTSYLPEQFF.

This clonotype was counted only a few times. This chain connects TRBV30 to TRBJ1-1; unclear D gene. The ends were cut back, 1 base at V and 1 base at J, with 10 bases in the middle. CDR1 is GTSNPN and CDR2 is SVGIG in the germline V gene (reference sequence). The CDR3 contains 14 residues. The CDR3 DNA is TGTGCCTGGAGTGCAGGTTGGGCGAACACTGAAGCTTTCTTT. Amino acids: CAWSAGWANTEAFF.

At least ten counts were recorded for this clonotype. The chain combines TRBV11-2 with TRBJ2-7; the match to TRBD2 covers 11 bases. The CDR3 is 14 amino acids. V lost 5 bases and J lost 3; bases outside the gene matches: 3. Germline CDR1 is SGHAT and CDR2 is FQNNGV. CDR3 in DNA: TGTGCCAGCAGCCCAGGGACTAGCGGCTACGAGCAGTACTTC. It specifies CASSPGTSGYEQYF.

This clonotype has more than one count but fewer than ten. The rearrangement uses TRBV28 and TRBJ2-1, with 10 bases aligning to TRBD2. V was pared by 7 bases and J by 5 bases, with 8 bases of the junction left unmatched. The germline V gene has CDR1 MDHEN and CDR2 SYDVKM. The CDR3 is made up of 15 amino acids. CDR3 bases: TGTGCCAGCACCCAAGGGACTAGCGAGAACAATGAGCAGTTCTTC. Its protein product is CASTQGTSENNEQFF.

The sample holds a few counts of this clonotype. The CDR3 is CATTPAGSSSYEQYF. The CDR3 DNA sequence: TGTGCCACCACTCCGGCGGGATCCTCCTCCTACGAGCAGTACTTC. The chain carries TRBV28 and TRBJ2-7; possible D gene TRBD2, 6 bases. CDR3 length: 15 residues. Trimming cost V 10 bases and J 0 bases, with 19 bases left between them. The germline V gene has CDR1 MDHEN and CDR2 SYDVKM.

The chain recombines TRBV4-3 with TRBJ1-1; D ambiguous. Trimming removed 4 bases at V and 3 bases at J, with 15 bases between. Germline loops: CDR1 LGHNA, CDR2 YSLEER. The CDR3 sequence is 15 residues long. CDR3 in amino acids: CASSRSGVEDTEAFF. The CDR3 DNA sequence: TGCGCCAGCAGCCGAAGTGGGGTAGAGGACACTGAAGCTTTCTTT.

This rearrangement joins TRBV6-2 or TRBV6-3 to TRBJ2-7, with D uncertain. Between the trimmed V and J ends, which lost 0 bases and 3 bases, there was a span of 9 bases. The CDR3 spans 14 residues. The germline CDR1 and CDR2 sequences are MNHEY and SVGEGT. The CDR3 region is CASSYSPGNYEQYF. The CDR3 DNA follows: TGTGCCAGCAGTTACTCCCCAGGAAACTACGAGCAGTACTTC.

The J gene is TRBJ2-5, the V gene TRBV30; TRBD1 might be the D (5 bases). The CDR3 contains 14 residues. V was clipped by 0 bases and J by 5 bases, with 13 bases between them. Germline CDR1 reads GTSNPN; CDR2 reads SVGIG (reference sequence). The CDR3 here is CAWSVRQAGETQYF. Written as DNA, the CDR3 is TGTGCCTGGAGTGTACGACAAGCAGGGGAGACCCAGTACTTC.

In its sample, this clonotype was seen many times. The rearrangement links TRBV7-2 to TRBJ1-2; no clear D. CDR1 is SGHTA, CDR2 FQGNSA, per germline. V was cut by 2 bases and J by 8 bases, with 12 bases left in between. This CDR3 has 13 residues. The CDR3 coding sequence is TGTGCCAGCAGCTTAAGGGCACGAGGCGGCTACACCTTC. The encoded protein is CASSLRARGGYTF.

V and J are TRBV6-2 or TRBV6-3 and TRBJ1-1, with D possibly matching TRBD1 (5 bases). The germline gives CDR1 MNHEY, CDR2 SVGEGT. The V end was cut by 4 bases, the J end by 5 bases, with 17 bases between. There are 15 residues in the CDR3. This chain's CDR3 is CASSSPMSGGTEAFF. CDR3 nucleotide sequence: TGTGCCAGCAGTTCCCCCATGTCGGGGGGAACTGAAGCTTTCTTT.

V is TRBV12-3 or TRBV12-4 and J is TRBJ1-2; 11 nucleotides match TRBD1. J gave up 8 bases and V 6 bases, and 8 bases lay outside the gene matches. CDR3 length equals 14 residues. This chain's CDR3 is CASRRGQGAWGYTF. DNA of the CDR3: TGTGCCAGCAGGCGCGGACAGGGGGCTTGGGGCTACACCTTC.

The genes are TRBV19 and TRBJ2-1; no clear D. Looked up from germline, CDR1 is LNHDA and CDR2 is SQIVND (reference sequence). CDR3 length: 15 residues. The ends were cut back, 3 bases at V and 0 bases at J, with 9 bases in the middle. CDR3 protein: CASSIQSTSYNEQFF. The CDR3 region has the DNA TGTGCCAGTAGTATTCAGTCGACCTCCTACAATGAGCAGTTCTTC.

About this clonotype: The junction departs from germline at one end; a sequencing error may be responsible. The V gene is TRBV12-3 or TRBV12-4, the J gene TRBJ2-7; 13 positions agree with TRBD2. This CDR3 has 15 amino acids. Here the CDR3 reads CASSPGLAGLYDQYF. CDR3 coding DNA: TGTGCCAGCAGCCCGGGACTAGCGGGACTCTACGATCAGTACTTC.

At least ten counts were recorded for this clonotype. J is TRBJ1-3 and V is TRBV7-2; possibly TRBD1 for D (6 bases). With 5 bases removed from V and 5 bases from J, the gap between germline ends came to 13 bases. The germline gives CDR1 SGHTA, CDR2 FQGNSA. This CDR3 comprises 14 residues. CDR3 nucleotides: TGTGCCAGCAGCCAAGGCACAGGGAGAAACACCATATATTTT. Translated, it gives CASSQGTGRNTIYF.

The chain is built from TRBV6-2 or TRBV6-3 and TRBJ2-3; 7 positions match TRBD1. In germline, CDR1 is MNHEY, CDR2 SVGEGT. With V trimmed by 3 bases and J by 4 bases, 16 bases remained unmatched. The CDR3 contains 18 residues. CDR3 amino acids: CASSYGWTGRRRSDTQYF. Here the CDR3 DNA reads TGTGCCAGCAGTTATGGATGGACAGGACGAAGACGATCAGATACGCAGTATTTT.

In this sample, this clonotype turned up many times. The rearrangement uses TRBV7-2 and TRBJ1-4, with D tentatively TRBD1 (6 bases). There are 14 residues in the CDR3. V was pared by 1 base and J by 8 bases, with 11 bases between. Germline CDR1 and CDR2: SGHTA and FQGNSA. DNA of the CDR3: TGTGCCAGCAGCTTAGACAGGGCTGACGAAAAACTGTTTTTT. This encodes CASSLDRADEKLFF.